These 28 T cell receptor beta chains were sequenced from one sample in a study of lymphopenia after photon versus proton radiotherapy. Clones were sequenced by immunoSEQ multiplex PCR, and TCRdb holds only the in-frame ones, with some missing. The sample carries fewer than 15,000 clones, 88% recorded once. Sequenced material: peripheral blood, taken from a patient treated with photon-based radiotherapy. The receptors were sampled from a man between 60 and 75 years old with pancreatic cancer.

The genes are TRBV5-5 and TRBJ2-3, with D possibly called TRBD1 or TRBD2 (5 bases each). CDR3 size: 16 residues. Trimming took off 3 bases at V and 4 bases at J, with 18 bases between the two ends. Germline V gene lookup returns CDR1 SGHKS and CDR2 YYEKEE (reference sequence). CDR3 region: CASSSPGPVGADTQYF. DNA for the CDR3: TGTGCCAGCAGCTCGCCGGGACCGGTGGGGGCAGATACGCAGTATTTT.

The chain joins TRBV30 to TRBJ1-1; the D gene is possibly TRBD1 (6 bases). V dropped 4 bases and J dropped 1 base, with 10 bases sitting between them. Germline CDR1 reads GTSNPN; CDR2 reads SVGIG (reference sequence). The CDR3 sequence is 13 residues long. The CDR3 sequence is CAWMRTANTEAFF. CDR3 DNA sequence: TGTGCCTGGATGAGGACAGCGAACACTGAAGCTTTCTTT.

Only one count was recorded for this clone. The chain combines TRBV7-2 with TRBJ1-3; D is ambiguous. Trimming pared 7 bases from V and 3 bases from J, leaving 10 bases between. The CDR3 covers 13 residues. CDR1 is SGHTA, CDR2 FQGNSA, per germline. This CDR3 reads CASTRDGGNTIYF. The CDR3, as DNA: TGTGCCAGCACCCGGGATGGTGGAAACACCATATATTTT.

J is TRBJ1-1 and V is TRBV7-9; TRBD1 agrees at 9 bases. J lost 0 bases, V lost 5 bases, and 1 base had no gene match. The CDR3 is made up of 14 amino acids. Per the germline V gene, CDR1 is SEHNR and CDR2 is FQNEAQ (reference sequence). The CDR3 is CASSHRGLNTEAFF. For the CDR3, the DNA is TGTGCCAGCAGCCACAGGGGGCTGAACACTGAAGCTTTCTTT. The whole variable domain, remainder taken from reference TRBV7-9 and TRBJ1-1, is DTGVSQNPRHKITKRGQNVTFRCDPISEHNRLYWYRQTLGQGPEFLTYFQNEAQLEKSRLLSDRFSAERPKGSFSTLEIQRTEQGDSAMYLCASSHRGLNTEAFFGQGTRLTVV.

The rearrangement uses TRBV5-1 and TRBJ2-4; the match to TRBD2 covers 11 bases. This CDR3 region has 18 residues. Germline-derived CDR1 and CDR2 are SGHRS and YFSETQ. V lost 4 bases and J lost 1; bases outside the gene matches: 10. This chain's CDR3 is CASSLGSSGGAAKNIQYF. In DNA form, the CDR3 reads TGCGCCAGCAGCCTCGGGAGTAGCGGGGGGGCCGCCAAAAACATTCAGTACTTC.

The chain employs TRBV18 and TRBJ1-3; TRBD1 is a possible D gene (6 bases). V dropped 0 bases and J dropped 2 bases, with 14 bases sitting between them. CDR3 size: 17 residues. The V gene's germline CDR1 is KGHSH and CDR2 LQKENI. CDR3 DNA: TGTGCCAGCTCACCACCGGGGGGGCGCAGCCCTGGAAACACCATATATTTT. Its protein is CASSPPGGRSPGNTIYF.

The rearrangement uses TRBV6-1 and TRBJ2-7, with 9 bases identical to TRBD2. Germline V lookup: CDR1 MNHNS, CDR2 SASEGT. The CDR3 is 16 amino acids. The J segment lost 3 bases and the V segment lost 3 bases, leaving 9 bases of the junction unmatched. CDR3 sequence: CASSDLGSGGSYEQYF. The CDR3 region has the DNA TGTGCCAGCAGTGACCTTGGAAGCGGGGGGAGCTACGAGCAGTACTTC.

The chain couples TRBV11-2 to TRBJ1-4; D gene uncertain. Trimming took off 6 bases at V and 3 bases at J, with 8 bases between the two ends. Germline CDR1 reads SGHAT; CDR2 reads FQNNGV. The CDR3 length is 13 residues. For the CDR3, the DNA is TGTGCCAGCAGGACGGTTTCTAATGAAAAACTGTTTTTT. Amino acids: CASRTVSNEKLFF. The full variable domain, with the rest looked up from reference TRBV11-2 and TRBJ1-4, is EAGVAQSPRYKIIEKRQSVAFWCNPISGHATLYWYQQILGQGPKLLIQFQNNGVVDDSQLPKDRFSAERLKGVDSTLKIQPAKLEDSAVYLCASRTVSNEKLFFGSGTQLSVL.

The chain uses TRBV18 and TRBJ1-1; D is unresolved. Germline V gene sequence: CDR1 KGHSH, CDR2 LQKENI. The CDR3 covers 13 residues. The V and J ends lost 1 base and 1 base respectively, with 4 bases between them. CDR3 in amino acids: CASSPQGNTEAFF. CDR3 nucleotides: TGTGCCAGCTCACCACAGGGGAACACTGAAGCTTTCTTT.

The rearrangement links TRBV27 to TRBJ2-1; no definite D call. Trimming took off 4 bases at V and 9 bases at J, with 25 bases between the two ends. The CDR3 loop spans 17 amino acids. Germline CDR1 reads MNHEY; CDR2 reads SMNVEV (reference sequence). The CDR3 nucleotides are TGTGCCAGCAGTTCCCGCGAGTTAGGGTTTCTACAAATTGAGCAGTTCTTC. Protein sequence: CASSSRELGFLQIEQFF.

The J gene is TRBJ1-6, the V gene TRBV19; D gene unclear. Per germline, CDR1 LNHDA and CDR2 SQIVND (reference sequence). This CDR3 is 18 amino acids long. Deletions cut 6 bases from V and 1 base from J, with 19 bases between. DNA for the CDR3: TGTGCCAGTAGGGGATCCCATACAACGGTTTCCTATAATTCACCCCTCCACTTT. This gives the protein CASRGSHTTVSYNSPLHF.

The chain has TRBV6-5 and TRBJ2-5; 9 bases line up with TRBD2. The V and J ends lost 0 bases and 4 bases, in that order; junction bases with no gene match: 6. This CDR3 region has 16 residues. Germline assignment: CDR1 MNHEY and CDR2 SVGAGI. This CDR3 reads CASSYSGTSSSETQYF. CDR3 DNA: TGTGCCAGCAGTTACTCGGGGACTAGCAGTTCAGAGACCCAGTACTTC.

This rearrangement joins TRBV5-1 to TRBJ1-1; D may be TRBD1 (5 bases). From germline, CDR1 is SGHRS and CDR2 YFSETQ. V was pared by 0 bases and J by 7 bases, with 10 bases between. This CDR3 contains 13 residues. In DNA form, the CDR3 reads TGCGCCAGCAGCTTGGCTGGGGCCAGTGAAGCTTTCTTT. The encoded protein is CASSLAGASEAFF.

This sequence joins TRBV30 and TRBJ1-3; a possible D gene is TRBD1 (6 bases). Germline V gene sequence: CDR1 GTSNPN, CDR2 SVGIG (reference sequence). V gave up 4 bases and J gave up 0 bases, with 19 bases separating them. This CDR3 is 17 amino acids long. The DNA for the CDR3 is TGTGCCTGGACCCGGGGGCTTGCAGGGAGCTCTGGAAACACCATATATTTT. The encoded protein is CAWTRGLAGSSGNTIYF.

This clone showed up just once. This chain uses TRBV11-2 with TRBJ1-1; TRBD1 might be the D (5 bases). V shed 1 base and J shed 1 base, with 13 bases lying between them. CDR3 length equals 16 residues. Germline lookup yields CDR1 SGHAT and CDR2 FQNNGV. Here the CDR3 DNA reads TGTGCCAGCAGCTTAGCGGGCGGCAGGGCGAACACTGAAGCTTTCTTT. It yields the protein CASSLAGGRANTEAFF.

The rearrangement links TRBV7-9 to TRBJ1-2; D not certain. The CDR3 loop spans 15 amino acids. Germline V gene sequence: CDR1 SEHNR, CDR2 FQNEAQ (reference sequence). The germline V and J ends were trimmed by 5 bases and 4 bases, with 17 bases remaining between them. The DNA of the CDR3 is TGTGCCAGCAGCCAATACGGGGTATCGGGCTATGGCTACACCTTC. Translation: CASSQYGVSGYGYTF.

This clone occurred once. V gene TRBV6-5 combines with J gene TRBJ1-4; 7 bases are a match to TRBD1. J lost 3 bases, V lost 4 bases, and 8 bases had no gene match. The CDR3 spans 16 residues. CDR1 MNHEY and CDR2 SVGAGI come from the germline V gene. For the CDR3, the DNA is TGTGCCAGCAGTTCCGGCAGGGGGGACCCTAATGAAAAACTGTTTTTT. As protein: CASSSGRGDPNEKLFF.

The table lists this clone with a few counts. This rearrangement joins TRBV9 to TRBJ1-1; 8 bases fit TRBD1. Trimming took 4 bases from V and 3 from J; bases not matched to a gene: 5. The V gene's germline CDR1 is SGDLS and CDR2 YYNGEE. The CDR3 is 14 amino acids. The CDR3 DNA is TGTGCCAGCAGCTCAGGACAGGGAGACACTGAAGCTTTCTTT. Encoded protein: CASSSGQGDTEAFF.

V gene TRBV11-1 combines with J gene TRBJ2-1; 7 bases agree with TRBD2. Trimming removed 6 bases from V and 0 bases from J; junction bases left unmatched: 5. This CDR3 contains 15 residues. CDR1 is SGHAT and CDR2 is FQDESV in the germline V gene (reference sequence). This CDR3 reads CASSPSGSSYNEQFF. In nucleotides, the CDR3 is TGTGCCAGCAGTCCTAGCGGCAGCTCCTACAATGAGCAGTTCTTC. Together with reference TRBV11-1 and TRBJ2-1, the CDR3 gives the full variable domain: EAEVAQSPRYKITEKSQAVAFWCDPISGHATLYWYRQILGQGPELLVQFQDESVVDDSQLPKDRFSAERLKGVDSTLKIQPAELGDSAMYLCASSPSGSSYNEQFFGPGTRLTVL.

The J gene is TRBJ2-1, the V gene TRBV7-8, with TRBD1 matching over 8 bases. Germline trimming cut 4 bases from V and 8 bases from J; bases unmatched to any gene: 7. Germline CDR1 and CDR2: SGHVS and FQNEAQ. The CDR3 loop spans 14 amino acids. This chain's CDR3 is CASSSPGGSDEQFF. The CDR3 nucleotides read TGTGCCAGCAGCTCCCCAGGGGGCAGCGATGAGCAGTTCTTC.

The CDR3: CASSPLPGPNYGYTF. The CDR3 nucleotides read TGCGCCAGCAGCCCATTACCCGGGCCAAACTATGGCTACACCTTC. The V and J genes are TRBV4-1 and TRBJ1-2; no clear D. V lost 4 bases, J lost 2 bases, and 14 bases lay in between. The germline V gene encodes CDR1 MGHRA and CDR2 YSYEKL. The CDR3 runs to 15 residues.

CDR3 coding DNA: TGTGCCAGCAGACTCGCGGAGGCGAACACTGAAGCTTTCTTT. This gives the protein CASRLAEANTEAFF. V and J are TRBV5-5 and TRBJ1-1; D is unclear. The germline V gene encodes CDR1 SGHKS and CDR2 YYEKEE (reference sequence). V lost 5 bases and J 1 base, leaving 12 bases between the germline ends. The CDR3 sequence is 14 residues long. The full variable domain, in which reference TRBV5-5 and TRBJ1-1 provide the parts outside the CDR3, is DAGVTQSPTHLIKTRGQQVTLRCSPISGHKSVSWYQQVLGQGPQFIFQYYEKEERGRGNFPDRFSARQFPNYSSELNVNALLLGDSALYLCASRLAEANTEAFFGQGTRLTVV.

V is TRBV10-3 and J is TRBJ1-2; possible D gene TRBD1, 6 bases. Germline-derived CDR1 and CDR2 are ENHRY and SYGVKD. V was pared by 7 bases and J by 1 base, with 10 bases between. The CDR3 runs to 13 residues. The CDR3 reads CAITPGHNYGYTF. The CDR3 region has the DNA TGTGCCATCACCCCGGGACATAACTATGGCTACACCTTC.

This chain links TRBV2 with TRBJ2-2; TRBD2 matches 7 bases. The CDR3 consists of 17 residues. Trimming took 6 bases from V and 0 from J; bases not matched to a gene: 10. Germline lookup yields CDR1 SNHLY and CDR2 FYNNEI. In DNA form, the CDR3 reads TGTGCCAGCAGCCAATCTTTTGCGGGGGCGAACACCGGGGAGCTGTTTTTT. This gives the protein CASSQSFAGANTGELFF. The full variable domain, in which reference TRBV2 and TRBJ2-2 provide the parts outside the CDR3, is EPEVTQTPSHQVTQMGQEVILRCVPISNHLYFYWYRQILGQKVEFLVSFYNNEISEKSEIFDDQFSVERPDGSNFTLKIRSTKLEDSAMYFCASSQSFAGANTGELFFGEGSRLTVL.

The CDR3 is CASSSDASGGDTQYF. Written as DNA, the CDR3 is TGCGCCAGCAGCTCGGACGCCAGTGGTGGAGATACGCAGTATTTT. The gene calls are TRBV5-1 and TRBJ2-3, with D unresolved. The V and J ends lost 3 bases and 5 bases respectively, with 16 bases between them. The CDR3 spans 15 residues. CDR1 is SGHRS, CDR2 YFSETQ, per germline.

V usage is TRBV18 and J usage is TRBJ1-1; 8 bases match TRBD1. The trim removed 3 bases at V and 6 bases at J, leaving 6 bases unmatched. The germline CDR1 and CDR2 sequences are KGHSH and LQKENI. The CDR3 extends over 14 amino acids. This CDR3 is CASSPDRDSSEAFF. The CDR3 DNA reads TGTGCCAGCTCACCGGACAGGGATTCTTCTGAAGCTTTCTTT.

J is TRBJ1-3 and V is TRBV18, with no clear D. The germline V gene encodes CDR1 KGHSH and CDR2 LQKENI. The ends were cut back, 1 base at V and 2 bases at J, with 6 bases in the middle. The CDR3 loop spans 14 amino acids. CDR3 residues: CASSPQGAGNTIYF. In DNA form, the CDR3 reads TGTGCCAGCTCACCACAAGGAGCTGGAAACACCATATATTTT. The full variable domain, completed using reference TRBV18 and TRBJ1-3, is NAGVMQNPRHLVRRRGQEARLRCSPMKGHSHVYWYRQLPEEGLKFMVYLQKENIIDESGMPKERFSAEFPKEGPSILRIQQVVRGDSAAYFCASSPQGAGNTIYFGEGSWLTVV.

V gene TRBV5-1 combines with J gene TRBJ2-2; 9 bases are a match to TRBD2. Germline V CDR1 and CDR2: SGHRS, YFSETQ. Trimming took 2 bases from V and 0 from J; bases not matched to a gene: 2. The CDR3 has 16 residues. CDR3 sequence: CASSLRLAANTGELFF. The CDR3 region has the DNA TGCGCCAGCAGCTTAAGACTAGCGGCGAACACCGGGGAGCTGTTTTTT.